This T cell receptor beta chain was sequenced during a study of human T cells and chemical hapten exposure. In regard to this clonotype: What it binds is unknown.

Each CDR3 protein is one row after TCRdb ran MiXCR on the RACE reads. The data show about 190,000 distinct CDR3 sequences, with 24% seen just once and over 2% held by the top ten. Whole-study results and caveats: TCRs whose frequency exceeded 1 in 1000 remained the same following DPC sensitization.

The sample's time point: patch test 3, about 24 weeks after DPC sensitization. As for treatment: therapeutic diphenylcyclopropenone sensitization with weekly scalp DPC. Those who donated were patients with alopecia, 18 to 70 years of age, and suitable for DPC. This TCR was sampled from a woman aged 35 to 49 with alopecia areata. Some clones in this sample may be carry-over from other donors' samples. The sequencing here drew on whole blood, taken in connection with sensitization to the hapten diphenylcyclopropenone (DPC).

This CDR3 reads CATRLPIRLTRGLSPDTQYF. CDR3 coding DNA: TGTGCCACCAGGCTACCCATCCGGTTGACCAGGGGCCTGAGCCCAGATACGCAGTATTTT. The chain couples TRBV24-1 to TRBJ2-3; tentative D call: TRBD1 (6 bases). Germline CDR1 reads KGHDR; CDR2 reads SFDVKD. The CDR3 totals 20 residues. Trimming shortened V by 7 bases and J by 4 bases, and 32 bases separated the two germline ends.